The entry that follows covers one TCR beta chain sequence. Its antigen is currently unknown. This record comes from a study of siplizumab effects on memory and regulatory T cells. Findings and limits, study-wide: Naive T cell populations appeared to exhibit greater diversity than memory cells and appeared to be major alloresponse contributors.

The V end lost 2 bases, the J end lost 2 bases, and 4 bases lay between the germline ends. The CDR3 length is 13 residues. Germline loops: CDR1 SGDLS, CDR2 YYNGEE. The mixed lymphocyte reaction cells underwent coculture at 37°C for 6 days. Repertoires were generated with immunoSEQ multiplex PCR, while TCRdb's copy carries only in-frame clones and drops some. The sample gives 9,500 to 13,000 clones, around 42% of which show up once; about 10% is in the top ten. The genes are TRBV9 and TRBJ2-2, with unresolved D. Material for sequencing was CFSE-low (dividing) CD8+ T cells sorted from an allogeneic mixed lymphocyte reaction. The source of this sequence is a human donor in good health; the cells came from an allogeneic mixed lymphocyte reaction. The CDR3 bases are TGTGCCAGCAGCGTGGAAAACACCGGGGAGCTGTTTTTT. Translation gives CASSVENTGELFF.